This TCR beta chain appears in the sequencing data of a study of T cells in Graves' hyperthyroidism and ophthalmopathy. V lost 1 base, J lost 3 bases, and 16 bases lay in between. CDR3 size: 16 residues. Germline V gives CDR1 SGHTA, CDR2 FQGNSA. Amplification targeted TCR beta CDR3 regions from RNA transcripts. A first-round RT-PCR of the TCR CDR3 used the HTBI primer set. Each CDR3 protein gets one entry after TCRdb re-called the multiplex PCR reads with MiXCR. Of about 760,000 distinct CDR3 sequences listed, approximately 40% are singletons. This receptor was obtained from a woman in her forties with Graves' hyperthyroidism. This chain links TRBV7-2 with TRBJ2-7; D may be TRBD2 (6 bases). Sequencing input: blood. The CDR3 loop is CASSLEVVGGVYEQYF. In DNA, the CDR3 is TGTGCCAGCAGCTTAGAAGTCGTTGGAGGGGTCTACGAGCAGTACTTC. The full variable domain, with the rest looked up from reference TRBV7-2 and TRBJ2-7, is GAGVSQSPSNKVTEKGKDVELRCDPISGHTALYWYRQSLGQGLEFLIYFQGNSAPDKSGLPSDRFSAERTGGSVSTLTIQRTQQEDSAVYLCASSLEVVGGVYEQYFGPGTRLTVT.